This T cell receptor (beta chain) was recorded in a study of Graves' ophthalmopathy and Graves' hyperthyroidism. This CDR3 contains 12 residues. Looked up from germline, CDR1 is LGHDT and CDR2 is YNNKEL (reference sequence). V lost 2 bases, J lost 7 bases, and 8 bases lay in between. The authors amplified TCR beta CDR3 regions from RNA transcripts. Following a first-round RT-PCR that used HTBI primers, a second-round multiplex PCR was carried out. MiXCR, applied by TCRdb to the multiplex PCR reads, yields one record per CDR3 protein. This table holds about 380,000 distinct CDR3 sequences, roughly 14% found once.

The sequence came from a young woman with stable Graves' hyperthyroidism. Sequenced input: peripheral blood. V is TRBV3-1 and J is TRBJ1-2; no firm D call. This chain's CDR3 is CASSQSQAGYTF. DNA for the CDR3: TGTGCCAGCAGCCAATCCCAGGCTGGCTACACCTTC.